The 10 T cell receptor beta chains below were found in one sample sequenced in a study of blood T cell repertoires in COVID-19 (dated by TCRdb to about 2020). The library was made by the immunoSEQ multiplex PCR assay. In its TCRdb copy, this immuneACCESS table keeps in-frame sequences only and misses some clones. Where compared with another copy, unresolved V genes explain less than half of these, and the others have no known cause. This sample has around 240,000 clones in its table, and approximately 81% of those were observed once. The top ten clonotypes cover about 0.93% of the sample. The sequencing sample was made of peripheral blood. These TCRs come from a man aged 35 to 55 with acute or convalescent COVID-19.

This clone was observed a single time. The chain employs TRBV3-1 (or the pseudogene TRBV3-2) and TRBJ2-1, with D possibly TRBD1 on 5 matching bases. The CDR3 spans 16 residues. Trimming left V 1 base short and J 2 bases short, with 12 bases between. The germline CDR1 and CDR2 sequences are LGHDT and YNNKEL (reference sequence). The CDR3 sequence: CASSQGLRGTYNEQFF. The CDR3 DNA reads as TGTGCCAGCAGCCAAGGGTTAAGGGGTACCTACAATGAGCAGTTCTTC.

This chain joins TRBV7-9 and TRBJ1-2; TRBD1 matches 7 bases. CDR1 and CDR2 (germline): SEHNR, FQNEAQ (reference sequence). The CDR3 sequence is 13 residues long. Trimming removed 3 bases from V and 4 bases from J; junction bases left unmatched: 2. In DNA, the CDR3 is TGTGCCAGCAGCTTGACAGGGCCCTATGGCTACACCTTC. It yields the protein CASSLTGPYGYTF.

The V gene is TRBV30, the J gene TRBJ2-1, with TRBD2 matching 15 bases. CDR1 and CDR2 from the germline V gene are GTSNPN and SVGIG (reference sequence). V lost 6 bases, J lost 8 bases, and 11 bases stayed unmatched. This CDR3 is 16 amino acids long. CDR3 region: CACTSGTSGGRDEQFF. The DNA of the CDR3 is TGTGCCTGTACCTCCGGGACTAGCGGGGGGAGGGATGAGCAGTTCTTC. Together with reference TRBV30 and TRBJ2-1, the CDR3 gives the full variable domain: SQTIHQWPATLVQPVGSPLSLECTVEGTSNPNLYWYRQAAGRGLQLLFYSVGIGQISSEVPQNLSASRPQDRQFILSSKKLLLSDSGFYLCACTSGTSGGRDEQFFGPGTRLTVL.

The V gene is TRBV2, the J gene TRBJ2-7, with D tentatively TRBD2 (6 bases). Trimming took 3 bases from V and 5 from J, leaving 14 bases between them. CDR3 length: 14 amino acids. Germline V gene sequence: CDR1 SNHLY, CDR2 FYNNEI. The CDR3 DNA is TGTGCCAGCAGTGAGGTGGTGCGGGGCAACGAGCAGTACTTC. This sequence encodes CASSEVVRGNEQYF.

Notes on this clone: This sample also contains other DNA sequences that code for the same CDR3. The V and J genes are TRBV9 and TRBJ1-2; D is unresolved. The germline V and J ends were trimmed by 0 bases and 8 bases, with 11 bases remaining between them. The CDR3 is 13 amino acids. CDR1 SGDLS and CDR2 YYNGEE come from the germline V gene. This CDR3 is CASSVEDRGGYTF. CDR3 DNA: TGTGCCAGCAGCGTAGAAGACCGGGGAGGCTACACCTTC.

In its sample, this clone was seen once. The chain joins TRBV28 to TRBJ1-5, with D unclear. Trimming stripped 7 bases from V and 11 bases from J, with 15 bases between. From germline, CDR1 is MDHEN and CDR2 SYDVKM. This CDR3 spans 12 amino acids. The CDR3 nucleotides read TGTGCCAGCACCCCCCGGGCGGGGACCCAGCATTTT. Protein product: CASTPRAGTQHF.

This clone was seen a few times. CDR3 loop: CAISGLQGSNEQFF. The CDR3 DNA follows: TGTGCCATCAGTGGACTACAGGGGAGTAATGAGCAGTTCTTC. The chain has TRBV10-3 and TRBJ2-1; 7 positions match TRBD1. This CDR3 has 14 residues. Germline V gives CDR1 ENHRY, CDR2 SYGVKD. After removal of 4 bases from V and 7 bases from J, the junction contained 7 bases not matched to a gene.

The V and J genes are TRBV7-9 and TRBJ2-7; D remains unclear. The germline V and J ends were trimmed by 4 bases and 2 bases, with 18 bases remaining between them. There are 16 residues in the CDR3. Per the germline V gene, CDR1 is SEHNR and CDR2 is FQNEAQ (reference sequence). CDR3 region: CASSSHTAERPYEQYF. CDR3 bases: TGTGCCAGCAGCTCACATACGGCGGAGAGGCCCTACGAGCAGTACTTC.

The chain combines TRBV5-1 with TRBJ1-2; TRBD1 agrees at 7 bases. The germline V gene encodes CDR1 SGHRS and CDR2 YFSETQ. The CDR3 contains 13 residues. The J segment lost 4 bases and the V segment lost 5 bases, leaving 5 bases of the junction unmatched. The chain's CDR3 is CASSRDSLYGYTF. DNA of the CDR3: TGCGCCAGCAGTCGGGACAGCCTCTATGGCTACACCTTC.

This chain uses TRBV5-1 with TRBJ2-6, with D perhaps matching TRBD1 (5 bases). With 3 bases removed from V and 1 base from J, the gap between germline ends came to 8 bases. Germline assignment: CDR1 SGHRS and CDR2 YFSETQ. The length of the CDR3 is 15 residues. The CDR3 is CASSSGYSGANVLTF. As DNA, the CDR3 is TGCGCCAGCAGCTCAGGGTATTCTGGGGCCAACGTCCTGACTTTC.